The clone carrying this T cell receptor (beta chain) was counted once. The source of the sample is a study of CD8 T cells in Susac syndrome. Trimming at V came to 2 bases and at J to 5 bases, leaving 9 bases not matched to a gene. CDR3 size: 16 residues. The germline CDR1 and CDR2 sequences are MGHDK and SYGVNS. The RNA, about 0.5 to 1 ug, was put through reverse transcription using random hexamers. Using its own MiXCR run on the immunoSEQ multiplex PCR reads, TCRdb lists one record per CDR3 protein. The sample yields some 190,000 distinct CDR3 sequences, more than 90% seen once. Sequencing targeted TCR beta in T cells from blood (CD8+ and CD4+). Each multiple sclerosis control was a treatment-naive patient with relapsing-remitting disease that was either stable or active.

This rearrangement joins TRBV25-1 to TRBJ1-2; 9 bases align to TRBD1. The origin of this receptor is a human donor with multiple sclerosis. The sequenced sample consisted of CD4+ T cells from PBMCs. CDR3 amino acids: CASSEPGTGFVYGYTF. DNA of the CDR3: TGTGCCAGCAGTGAACCCGGGACAGGGTTCGTTTATGGCTACACCTTC.